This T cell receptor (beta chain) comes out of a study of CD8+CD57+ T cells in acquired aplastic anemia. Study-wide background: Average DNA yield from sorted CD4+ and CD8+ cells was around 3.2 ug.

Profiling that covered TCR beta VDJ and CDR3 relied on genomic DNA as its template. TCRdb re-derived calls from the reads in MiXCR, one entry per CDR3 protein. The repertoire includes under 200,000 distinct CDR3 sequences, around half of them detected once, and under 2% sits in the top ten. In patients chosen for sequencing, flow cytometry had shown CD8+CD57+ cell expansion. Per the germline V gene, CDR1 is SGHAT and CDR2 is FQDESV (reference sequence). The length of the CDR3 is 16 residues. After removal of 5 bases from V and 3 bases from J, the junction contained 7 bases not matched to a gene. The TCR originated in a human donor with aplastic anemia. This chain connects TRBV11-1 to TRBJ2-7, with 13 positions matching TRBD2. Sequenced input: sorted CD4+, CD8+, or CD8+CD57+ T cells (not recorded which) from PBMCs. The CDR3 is CASSTGLAGAGYEQYF. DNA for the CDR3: TGTGCCAGCAGCACCGGACTAGCGGGGGCTGGCTACGAGCAGTACTTC.